This is a list of T cell receptor beta chains from one sample in a study of OX40 agonist ivuxolimab in advanced cancers. The data were produced by immunoSEQ multiplex PCR, yet TCRdb's version contains in-frame clones alone and is incomplete. The repertoire consists of about 72,000 clones, with 75% to 90% occurring once and the leading ten covering 0.85% to 1%. The starting material was CD4+ or CD8+ T cells sorted from blood, obtained in a trial of the OX40 agonist ivuxolimab. The receptors were gathered from an adult with an advanced solid tumor such as melanoma, head and neck, liver or kidney cancer. CDR3s include the opening cysteine and the closing phenylalanine or tryptophan. A D gene is named only where the DNA matches it firmly. Size is stated for part of the rows, as once, few or many counts, or as a class when the clone is expanded.

J: TRBJ1-5; V: TRBV30; D: .; length: 14; size: few; DNA: TGTGCCTGGCAGGGGCCGAATAGCAATCAGCCCCAGCATTTT; CDR3: CAWQGPNSNQPQHF
J: TRBJ1-4; V: TRBV28; D: .; length: 15; size: .; DNA: TGTGCCAGCAACACTCCCCAGGGGCGTTCTGAAAAACTGTTTTTT; CDR3: CASNTPQGRSEKLFF
J: TRBJ1-2; V: TRBV10-3; D: TRBD1; length: 15; size: .; DNA: TGTGCCATCAGCCCCGGGACAGGGACGCACTATGGCTACACCTTC; CDR3: CAISPGTGTHYGYTF
J: TRBJ2-7; V: TRBV12-5; D: TRBD2; length: 14; size: .; DNA: TGTGCTAGTGGTTCATCAGGACTAGTGGGCGAGCAGTACTTC; CDR3: CASGSSGLVGEQYF
J: TRBJ1-1; V: TRBV30; D: .; length: 13; size: few; DNA: TGTGCCTGGAGTCTCTCGGGGCCTGATGAAGCTTTCTTT; CDR3: CAWSLSGPDEAFF
J: TRBJ2-7; V: TRBV5-1; D: .; length: 13; size: .; DNA: TGCGCCAGCTCCGGATCCCCGAACTACGAGCAGTACTTC; CDR3: CASSGSPNYEQYF
J: TRBJ2-1; V: TRBV6-5; D: TRBD1; length: 14; size: .; DNA: TGTGCCAGCAGCCCGGACAGGGGGAACAATGAGCAGTTCTTC; CDR3: CASSPDRGNNEQFF
J: TRBJ2-7; V: TRBV5-5; D: .; length: 12; size: .; DNA: TGTGCCAGCAGCCTGGGGCTTTACGAGCAGTACTTC; CDR3: CASSLGLYEQYF
J: TRBJ2-1; V: TRBV7-9; D: .; length: 15; size: .; DNA: TGTGCCAGCAGCACTACAGGGGGGGCCTTCAATGAGCAGTTCTTC; CDR3: CASSTTGGAFNEQFF
J: TRBJ2-7; V: TRBV28; D: TRBD2; length: 14; size: .; DNA: TGTGCCAGCACCCTTAGCGGGGGGACCTACGGGCAGTACTTC; CDR3: CASTLSGGTYGQYF
J: TRBJ1-2; V: TRBV4-1; D: .; length: 14; size: .; DNA: TGCGCCAGCAGCCAAGATGTAGAGGTTTATGGCTACACCTTC; CDR3: CASSQDVEVYGYTF
J: TRBJ1-3; V: TRBV5-1; D: .; length: 17; size: .; DNA: TGCGCCAGCAGCTTCCGGGCCGGCGGCAACCCAGGAAACACCATATATTTT; CDR3: CASSFRAGGNPGNTIYF
J: TRBJ2-2; V: TRBV4-1; D: .; length: 19; size: .; DNA: TGCGCCAGCAGCCAAGATGGCGCGGACCTATCGCCTATCCCGCGAGAGCTGTTTTTT; CDR3: CASSQDGADLSPIPRELFF
J: TRBJ2-1; V: TRBV2; D: TRBD2; length: 15; size: .; DNA: TGTGCCAGCAGGAAGACTAGCGGGAGTGTAGGTGAGCAGTTCTTC; CDR3: CASRKTSGSVGEQFF
J: TRBJ2-7; V: TRBV6-5; D: TRBD2; length: 15; size: .; DNA: TGTGCCAGCAGTACTGGGACTAGCGGAACCACCGAGCAGTACTTC; CDR3: CASSTGTSGTTEQYF
J: TRBJ1-2; V: TRBV4-1; D: .; length: 14; size: few; DNA: TGCGCCAGCAGCCAAGATAAGGGGAACTATGGCTACACCTTC; CDR3: CASSQDKGNYGYTF
J: TRBJ2-7; V: TRBV18; D: TRBD1; length: 17; size: .; DNA: TGTGCCAGCTCACCACTATCCTCGACAGGGGGCTTCTACGAGCAGTACTTC; CDR3: CASSPLSSTGGFYEQYF
J: TRBJ2-1; V: TRBV19; D: TRBD2; length: 15; size: .; DNA: TGTGCCAGTAGTCGTAGCGGGAGGCCAAACAATGAGCAGTTCTTC; CDR3: CASSRSGRPNNEQFF
J: TRBJ1-3; V: TRBV5-4; D: .; length: 16; size: .; DNA: TGTGCCAGCAGCTTGGCGCAGGACGTAGCTGGAAACACCATATATTTT; CDR3: CASSLAQDVAGNTIYF